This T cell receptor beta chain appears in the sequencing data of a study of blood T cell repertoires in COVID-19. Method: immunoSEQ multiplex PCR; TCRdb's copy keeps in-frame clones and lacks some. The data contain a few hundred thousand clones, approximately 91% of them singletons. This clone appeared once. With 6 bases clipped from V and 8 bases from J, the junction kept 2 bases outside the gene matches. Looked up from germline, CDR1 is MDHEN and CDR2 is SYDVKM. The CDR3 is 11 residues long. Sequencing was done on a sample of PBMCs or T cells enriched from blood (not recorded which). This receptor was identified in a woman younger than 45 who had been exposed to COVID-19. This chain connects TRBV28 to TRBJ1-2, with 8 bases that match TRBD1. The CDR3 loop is CASRRTGGYTF. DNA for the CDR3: TGTGCCAGCAGGCGGACAGGGGGCTACACCTTC.